This T cell receptor beta chain was sequenced in a study of blood T cell repertoires in COVID-19. Overall study context: Italy, Spain and the United States were the sources of the convalescent and acute COVID-19 samples. The analysed material was cDNA or gDNA that came from T cells, B-cell-depleted T cells, or PBMCs.

Only a few counts were recorded for this clone. In the source study's methods: The authors estimated nucleated cell counts from reference gene primer amplification. The protocol was immunoSEQ multiplex PCR, while the TCRdb copy is restricted to in-frame clones and leaves out a portion. That table is the source of V, J and clone size, and D and trimming were worked out from the DNA. The data show 130,000 to 150,000 clones, with over 65% seen just once and 4.5% to 6% held by the top ten. Germline CDR1 SGHTA, CDR2 FQGNSA. Trimming stripped 0 bases from V and 7 bases from J, with 13 bases between. This CDR3 is built from 15 residues.

The sequencing sample was made of peripheral blood. The receptor was derived from a human donor in a cohort sampled during active COVID-19. The chain joins TRBV7-2 to TRBJ1-5; the D gene is possibly TRBD1 (5 bases). This CDR3 is CASSLAIGADQPQHF. The CDR3 nucleotides are TGTGCCAGCAGCTTAGCGATAGGGGCGGACCAGCCCCAGCATTTT.